The rows below give T cell receptor beta chains drawn from one sample of a study of CD8+CD57+ T cells in acquired aplastic anemia. TCRdb re-derived calls from the reads in MiXCR, one entry per CDR3 protein. The data contain more than 150,000 distinct CDR3 sequences, 40% to 55% of them singletons. Material: sorted CD4+, CD8+, or CD8+CD57+ T cells (not recorded which) from PBMCs. These receptors all come from a human donor in good health. Each CDR3 is given with its conserved first and last residue. The D gene is left open where the match is weak. A row's size may be missing; if present it is once, few, many or a size class.

TRBJ1-1	TRBV2	NA	NA	CASKVRVLSEAFF	TGTGCAAGCAAGGTACGGGTTTTGTCTGAAGCTTTCTTT
TRBJ2-1	TRBV7-8	many	NA	CASSLTAGAWNEQFF	TGTGCCAGCAGCTTAACCGCAGGGGCTTGGAATGAGCAGTTCTTC
TRBJ2-7	TRBV27	few	TRBD2	CASSHAYSGRVYEQYF	TGTGCCAGCAGCCACGCCTATAGCGGGAGAGTCTACGAGCAGTACTTC
TRBJ2-7	TRBV2	few	NA	CASSTHEGLEQYF	TGTGCCAGCAGTACCCACGAGGGGCTAGAGCAGTACTTC
TRBJ1-5	TRBV12-3/TRBV12-4	once	NA	CASSLGGVNQPQHF	TGTGCCAGCAGTCTTGGGGGAGTCAATCAGCCCCAGCATTTT
TRBJ2-7	TRBV14	once	NA	CASSQEWGTGYEQYF	TGTGCCAGCAGCCAAGAATGGGGGACGGGCTACGAGCAGTACTTC
TRBJ2-3	TRBV19	many	NA	CASSILSGGSTDTQYF	TGTGCCAGTAGTATTTTAAGCGGCGGTAGCACAGATACGCAGTATTTT
TRBJ2-2	TRBV7-2	many	NA	CASSLLVTRELFF	TGTGCCAGCAGCTTACTAGTGACCCGGGAGCTGTTTTTT
TRBJ2-7	TRBV25-1	NA	NA	CASSKGGRRTYEQYF	TGTGCCAGCAGTAAGGGCGGGCGCCGCACCTACGAGCAGTACTTC
TRBJ1-1	TRBV7-8	NA	NA	CASSLVQGSWNTEAFF	TGTGCCAGCAGCTTAGTACAGGGCTCGTGGAACACTGAAGCTTTCTTT
TRBJ2-5	TRBV20-1	NA	NA	CSASDRDFGQETQYF	TGCAGTGCTAGCGACCGGGACTTCGGACAAGAGACCCAGTACTTC
TRBJ2-3	TRBV9	few	NA	CASSARGGPEEADTQYF	TGTGCCAGCAGCGCGAGAGGAGGGCCGGAGGAGGCAGATACGCAGTATTTT
TRBJ1-1	TRBV12-5	NA	NA	CASGLARGGSPNTVAFF	TGTGCTAGTGGTTTGGCGAGAGGTGGGTCTCCGAACACTGTAGCTTTCTTT
TRBJ1-2	TRBV19	once	NA	CASSIDRDGGYTF	TGTGCCAGTAGTATAGATCGGGACGGTGGCTACACCTTC
TRBJ2-1	TRBV6-1	many	NA	CASSPHLALPLNEQFF	TGTGCCAGCAGCCCCCATTTAGCCCTACCCTTAAATGAGCAGTTCTTC
TRBJ1-6	TRBV2	few	NA	CASEGYSPLHF	TGTGCCAGCGAGGGATATTCACCCCTCCACTTT
TRBJ2-1	TRBV2	many	TRBD2	CASRRTSGNEQFF	TGTGCCAGCAGACGGACTAGCGGCAATGAGCAGTTCTTC
TRBJ1-2	TRBV7-2	many	NA	CASSLAGTTRDSGYTF	TGTGCCAGCAGCTTAGCAGGGACAACCCGGGACTCTGGCTACACCTTC
TRBJ2-7	TRBV2	NA	NA	CAGGGEKGYEQYF	TGTGCCGGAGGGGGAGAAAAGGGCTACGAGCAGTACTTC
TRBJ1-1	TRBV6-2/TRBV6-3	NA	NA	CASRNPGDTEAFF	TGTGCCAGCAGAAATCCAGGGGACACTGAAGCTTTCTTT
TRBJ2-7	TRBV2	NA	NA	CASSVIGFREQYF	TGTGCCAGCAGTGTCATAGGGTTTCGCGAGCAGTACTTC
TRBJ2-7	TRBV10-1	NA	TRBD1	CASSEGTGASEQYF	TGCGCCAGCAGTGAAGGGACAGGGGCCTCCGAGCAGTACTTC
TRBJ1-4	TRBV2	NA	TRBD1	CASLLPQGGTNEKLFF	TGTGCCAGCCTTTTACCCCAGGGGGGAACTAATGAAAAACTGTTTTTT
TRBJ2-5	TRBV2	NA	TRBD2	CASSEEASGVGTQYF	TGTGCCAGCAGTGAAGAGGCTAGCGGGGTCGGGACCCAGTACTTC
TRBJ1-1	TRBV9	NA	TRBD1	CASSYGTGSNTEAFF	TGTGCCAGCAGTTACGGGACAGGCTCGAACACTGAAGCTTTCTTT
TRBJ1-1	TRBV25-1	NA	NA	CASSDWDRPTEAFF	TGTGCCAGCAGTGATTGGGACCGACCCACTGAAGCTTTCTTT
TRBJ2-5	TRBV9	NA	TRBD1	CASSVATGQGQETQYF	TGTGCCAGCAGCGTAGCTACCGGACAGGGCCAAGAGACCCAGTACTTC
TRBJ2-3	TRBV6-5	NA	TRBD2	CASNSIGGRAPDTQYF	TGTGCCAGCAATTCAATCGGCGGGAGGGCCCCAGATACGCAGTATTTT
TRBJ2-2	TRBV5-1	many	NA	CASRSSQANTGELFF	TGCGCCAGCAGGTCCAGCCAGGCGAACACCGGGGAGCTGTTTTTT
TRBJ2-1	TRBV6-2/TRBV6-3	NA	TRBD2	CASSYQTSASYNEQFF	TGTGCCAGCAGTTACCAGACTAGCGCATCGTACAATGAGCAGTTCTTC
TRBJ1-5	TRBV5-1	many	TRBD1	CASSLGTGGNQPQHF	TGCGCCAGCAGCTTGGGGACAGGGGGCAATCAGCCCCAGCATTTT
TRBJ1-2	TRBV29-1	NA	TRBD1	CSVERNRGNYGYTF	TGCAGCGTTGAGAGGAACAGGGGGAACTATGGCTACACCTTC